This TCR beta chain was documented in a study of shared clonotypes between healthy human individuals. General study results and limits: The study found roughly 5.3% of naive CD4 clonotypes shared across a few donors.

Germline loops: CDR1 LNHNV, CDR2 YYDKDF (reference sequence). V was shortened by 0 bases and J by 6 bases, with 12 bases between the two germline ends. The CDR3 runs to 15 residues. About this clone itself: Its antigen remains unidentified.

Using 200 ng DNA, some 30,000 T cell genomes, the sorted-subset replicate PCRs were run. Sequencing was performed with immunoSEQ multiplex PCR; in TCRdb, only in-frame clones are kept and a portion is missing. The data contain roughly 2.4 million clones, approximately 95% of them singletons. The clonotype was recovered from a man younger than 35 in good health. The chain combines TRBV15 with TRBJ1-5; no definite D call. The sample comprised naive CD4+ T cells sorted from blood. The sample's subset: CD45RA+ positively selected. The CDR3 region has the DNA TGTGCCACCAGCAGAGATTCGGTCCCTGGTCAGCCCCAGCATTTT. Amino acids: CATSRDSVPGQPQHF. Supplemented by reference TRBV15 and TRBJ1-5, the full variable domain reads DAMVIQNPRYQVTQFGKPVTLSCSQTLNHNVMYWYQQKSSQAPKLLFHYYDKDFNNEADTPDNFQSRRPNTSFCFLDIRSPGLGDTAMYLCATSRDSVPGQPQHFGDGTRLSIL.